These 31 T cell receptor beta chains originate from one sample sequenced in a study of T-cell memory formation after mild COVID-19. Using its own MiXCR run on the 5' RACE reads, TCRdb lists one record per CDR3 protein. The profile covers more than 150,000 distinct CDR3 sequences, with about a fifth appearing a single time and approximately 4% taken by the ten largest. The specimen was PBMCs or a T cell subset sorted from them (not recorded which). The receptors originated from a man between 18 and 29 years old who had mild COVID-19 (a few samples of this study predate the infection). Cell type and time point are not known.

This clonotype came up a few times. The chain joins TRBV7-2 to TRBJ2-5, with a weak D call TRBD1 (6 bases). The CDR3 contains 14 residues. Germline CDR1 is SGHTA and CDR2 is FQGNSA. Trimming stripped 6 bases from V and 5 bases from J, with 16 bases between. The DNA for the CDR3 is TGTGCCAGCAGGCTACAGGGTGGGGAGGAGACCCAGTACTTC. It codes for CASRLQGGEETQYF.

The chain joins TRBV6-4 to TRBJ2-3; 7 bases are a match to TRBD1. CDR1 is MRHNA and CDR2 is SNTAGT in the germline V gene. With 5 bases clipped from V and 1 base from J, the junction kept 12 bases outside the gene matches. The CDR3 has 17 amino acids. This chain's CDR3 is CASSSSRQGRGTDTQYF. The CDR3 nucleotides read TGTGCCAGCAGTTCCTCCCGACAGGGTAGGGGCACAGATACGCAGTATTTT.

This chain uses TRBV5-1 with TRBJ2-3, with TRBD2 as a possible D gene (5 bases). The length of the CDR3 is 14 residues. CDR1 is SGHRS and CDR2 is YFSETQ in the germline V gene. Trimming pared 4 bases from V and 3 bases from J, leaving 12 bases between. CDR3 protein: CASSPLGGTDTQYF. As DNA, the CDR3 is TGCGCCAGCAGCCCCCTGGGCGGGACAGATACGCAGTATTTT. Together with reference TRBV5-1 and TRBJ2-3, the CDR3 gives the full variable domain: KAGVTQTPRYLIKTRGQQVTLSCSPISGHRSVSWYQQTPGQGLQFLFEYFSETQRNKGNFPGRFSGRQFSNSRSEMNVSTLELGDSALYLCASSPLGGTDTQYFGPGTRLTVL.

The table lists this clonotype with a few counts. The gene calls are TRBV4-3 and TRBJ1-6; D might be TRBD1 (6 bases). The CDR3 extends over 17 amino acids. V lost 1 base and J 7 bases, leaving 17 bases between the germline ends. Germline V gives CDR1 LGHNA, CDR2 YSLEER. The CDR3 bases are TGCGCCAGCAGCCAAGGGACAGACACTTATCCCAATTCACCCCTCCACTTT. Protein sequence: CASSQGTDTYPNSPLHF.

This clonotype has a handful of counts. The chain employs TRBV6-1 and TRBJ1-1; no clear D. Trimming shortened V by 0 bases and J by 5 bases, and 7 bases separated the two germline ends. The length of the CDR3 is 13 residues. Germline CDR1 MNHNS, CDR2 SASEGT. CDR3 sequence: CASSEARGTEAFF. CDR3 bases: TGTGCCAGCAGTGAAGCAAGAGGAACTGAAGCTTTCTTT.

The V call is TRBV5-1, the J call TRBJ1-1; 7 nucleotides agree with TRBD1. The ends lost 5 bases at V and 1 base at J; junction bases unmatched: 5. CDR1 is SGHRS and CDR2 is YFSETQ in the germline V gene. The CDR3 has 14 amino acids. The CDR3 reads CASSRQGSNTEAFF. CDR3 sequence (DNA): TGCGCCAGCAGTCGACAGGGATCGAACACTGAAGCTTTCTTT.

There are a few counts of this clonotype. CDR3 DNA sequence: TGTGCCAGCAGCTTGCCGGGAGTAGAGACCCAGTACTTC. This gives the protein CASSLPGVETQYF. The gene calls are TRBV7-3 and TRBJ2-5; a possible D gene is TRBD2 (6 bases). CDR1 and CDR2 from the germline V gene are SGHTA and FQGTGA. The CDR3 runs to 13 residues. Trimming pared 3 bases from V and 4 bases from J, leaving 9 bases between.

This sequence joins TRBV20-1 and TRBJ1-2; TRBD1 matches at 8 bases. The CDR3 is 13 amino acids. Germline V gene lookup returns CDR1 DFQATT and CDR2 SNEGSKA (reference sequence). Trimming cost V 7 bases and J 7 bases; bases outside gene matches: 11. The CDR3 loop reads CSGTGQGARGYTF. CDR3 nucleotide sequence: TGCAGTGGTACAGGGCAGGGGGCACGTGGCTACACCTTC.

The chain links TRBV24-1 to TRBJ1-5, with D possibly TRBD1 on 5 matching bases. CDR3 length: 14 residues. Germline V lookup: CDR1 KGHDR, CDR2 SFDVKD. V dropped 9 bases and J dropped 2 bases, with 13 bases sitting between them. The CDR3 DNA reads as TGTGCCACCGCTCCCGGGGACGGCAATCAGCCCCAGCATTTT. Translation gives CATAPGDGNQPQHF.

A single count supports this clonotype. The rearrangement uses TRBV5-1 and TRBJ1-1; 7 bases line up with TRBD1. Germline CDR1 reads SGHRS; CDR2 reads YFSETQ. CDR3 size: 14 residues. Germline trimming cut 3 bases from V and 5 bases from J; bases unmatched to any gene: 7. This chain's CDR3 is CASSWADRVTEAFF. The CDR3 nucleotides are TGCGCCAGCAGCTGGGCTGACAGGGTTACTGAAGCTTTCTTT.

In this sample, this clonotype turned up a few times. The chain recombines TRBV5-1 with TRBJ1-6, with D possibly TRBD1 on 6 matching bases. The CDR3 has 14 residues. CDR1 is SGHRS, CDR2 YFSETQ, per germline. Trimming cost V 2 bases and J 10 bases, with 13 bases left between them. The CDR3 DNA is TGCGCCAGCAGCTTCGGACAGAGTGGGTCACCCCTCCACTTT. Protein: CASSFGQSGSPLHF.

This clonotype was found a few times. The chain has TRBV20-1 and TRBJ1-6, with D unresolved. The CDR3 sequence is 12 residues long. Germline-derived CDR1 and CDR2 are DFQATT and SNEGSKA (reference sequence). V was trimmed by 2 bases and J by 6 bases, leaving 5 bases between them. For the CDR3, the DNA is TGCAGTGCTAGACAACCTAATTCACCCCTCCACTTT. Its translation: CSARQPNSPLHF.

The genes are TRBV20-1 and TRBJ2-2; D might be TRBD2 (5 bases). V lost 5 bases and J lost 3, with 10 bases in between. The CDR3 consists of 13 residues. Germline CDR1 and CDR2: DFQATT and SNEGSKA (reference sequence). This CDR3 is CSAPGLYTGELFF. For the CDR3, the DNA is TGCAGTGCTCCCGGACTCTACACCGGGGAGCTGTTTTTT.

This sequence joins TRBV4-3 and TRBJ2-7; D may be TRBD1 (6 bases). Germline V CDR1 and CDR2: LGHNA, YSLEER. The V and J ends lost 4 bases and 2 bases respectively, with 15 bases between them. CDR3 length: 15 residues. The CDR3 nucleotides read TGCGCCAGCAGCCCGCGAGCACAGGGCCCCTACGAGCAGTACTTC. Its protein product is CASSPRAQGPYEQYF.

The rearrangement joins TRBV7-2 to TRBJ2-1; D possibly corresponds to TRBD1 (6 bases). V lost 3 bases to trimming and J lost 4 bases, with 10 bases between them. This CDR3 has 14 residues. The germline CDR1 and CDR2 sequences are SGHTA and FQGNSA. CDR3 residues: CASSFSQGYNEQFF. Here the CDR3 DNA reads TGTGCCAGCAGCTTTAGCCAGGGGTACAATGAGCAGTTCTTC.

This clonotype was counted between two and nine times. The genes are TRBV4-3 and TRBJ2-2; the D gene is possibly TRBD1 (6 bases). Germline V gene data show CDR1 as LGHNA and CDR2 as YSLEER. The CDR3 is made up of 15 amino acids. Trimming removed 1 base at V and 4 bases at J, with 10 bases between. CDR3 region: CASSQGPGVTGELFF. CDR3 nucleotide sequence: TGCGCCAGCAGCCAAGGTCCAGGGGTCACCGGGGAGCTGTTTTTT.

The sample holds a few counts of this clonotype. The chain combines TRBV20-1 with TRBJ2-2, with D perhaps matching TRBD1 (5 bases). The germline gives CDR1 DFQATT, CDR2 SNEGSKA (reference sequence). CDR3 length: 14 residues. V dropped 2 bases and J dropped 4 bases, with 11 bases sitting between them. The CDR3 region is CSARRQGGTGELFF. CDR3 in DNA: TGCAGTGCTAGAAGGCAGGGCGGCACCGGGGAGCTGTTTTTT.

The V gene is TRBV12-3 or TRBV12-4, the J gene TRBJ2-3, with D tentatively TRBD2 (7 bases). V was pared by 6 bases and J by 4 bases, with 14 bases between. This CDR3 is built from 14 residues. The CDR3 bases are TGTGCCAGCAGCCAACAAGGGGGGGCAGATACGCAGTATTTT. As protein: CASSQQGGADTQYF.

V and J are TRBV6-5 and TRBJ1-2; 9 bases align to TRBD1. Germline V gene sequence: CDR1 MNHEY, CDR2 SVGAGI. The V and J ends lost 0 bases and 5 bases, in that order; junction bases with no gene match: 4. CDR3 length equals 15 residues. In DNA form, the CDR3 reads TGTGCCAGCAGTTACTCGACAGGGGGGTTGTATGGCTACACCTTC. Encoded protein: CASSYSTGGLYGYTF.

V gene TRBV4-3 combines with J gene TRBJ2-1; 7 positions agree with TRBD1. Germline lookup yields CDR1 LGHNA and CDR2 YSLEER. The V and J ends lost 4 bases and 6 bases, in that order; junction bases with no gene match: 15. This CDR3 spans 17 amino acids. In DNA, the CDR3 is TGCGCCAGCAGCCGTCCTCCGGGGACAGACACTCCCAATGAGCAGTTCTTC. Amino acid sequence: CASSRPPGTDTPNEQFF.

The sample holds a few counts of this clonotype. V usage is TRBV30 and J usage is TRBJ1-2; D might be TRBD1 (6 bases). V was trimmed by 5 bases and J by 2 bases, leaving 15 bases between them. This CDR3 has 14 amino acids. The germline gives CDR1 GTSNPN, CDR2 SVGIG (reference sequence). CDR3 region: CAWGGQGRNYGYTF. In DNA, the CDR3 is TGTGCCTGGGGGGGGCAGGGGAGAAACTATGGCTACACCTTC.

This clonotype was observed a handful of times. The CDR3, as DNA: TGTGCCAGCAGCCAAGTTGATCGGGTTACCACAGATACGCAGTATTTT. Protein product: CASSQVDRVTTDTQYF. This chain joins TRBV4-2 and TRBJ2-3; the D is unclear. Germline CDR1 is LGHNA and CDR2 is YNFKEQ. V gave up 1 base and J gave up 2 bases, with 13 bases separating them. The CDR3 spans 16 residues.

This clonotype came up a few times. The chain joins TRBV6-5 to TRBJ1-1; D is uncertain. The CDR3 has 11 amino acids. Germline V gene lookup returns CDR1 MNHEY and CDR2 SVGAGI. V was shortened by 2 bases and J by 7 bases, with 5 bases between the two germline ends. The CDR3 DNA is TGTGCCAGCAGTTACGGCTTTGAAGCTTTCTTT. Residues: CASSYGFEAFF.

This chain links TRBV25-1 with TRBJ2-2; TRBD1 aligns across 10 bases. Germline loops: CDR1 MGHDK, CDR2 SYGVNS. The CDR3 loop spans 18 amino acids. V was pared by 3 bases and J by 4 bases, with 11 bases of the junction left unmatched. The CDR3 DNA is TGTGCCAGCAGTGACCCCCCCCGGGACAGGGGTCGCACCGGGGAGCTGTTTTTT. Translation: CASSDPPRDRGRTGELFF.

In this sample, this clonotype turned up a few times. CDR3 loop: CASTNIVNEQFF. The CDR3 DNA follows: TGTGCCAGCACCAACATCGTCAATGAGCAGTTCTTC. J is TRBJ2-1 and V is TRBV7-2; D is uncertain. Deletions cut 7 bases from V and 6 bases from J, with 10 bases between. Germline V gene data show CDR1 as SGHTA and CDR2 as FQGNSA. The CDR3 contains 12 residues.

This clonotype occurred a few times. The V and J genes are TRBV5-1 and TRBJ2-5; D is unresolved. V lost 0 bases and J lost 0, with 6 bases in between. In germline, CDR1 is SGHRS, CDR2 YFSETQ. The CDR3 contains 14 residues. This CDR3 reads CASSLGQDQETQYF. In DNA form, the CDR3 reads TGCGCCAGCAGCTTGGGGCAGGACCAAGAGACCCAGTACTTC.

This clonotype was picked up a small number of times. The CDR3 loop reads CASSLVGEWEAFF. The CDR3, as DNA: TGTGCCAGCAGTTTAGTGGGGGAGTGGGAAGCTTTCTTT. The rearrangement joins TRBV12-3 or TRBV12-4 to TRBJ1-1; weak D call: TRBD1 (5 bases). V gave up 1 base and J gave up 8 bases, with 11 bases separating them. This CDR3 is built from 13 residues.

This clonotype appeared a few times. This chain links TRBV29-1 with TRBJ2-3; D gene ambiguous. CDR1 is SQVTM, CDR2 ANQGSEA, per germline. The ends were cut back, 0 bases at V and 2 bases at J, with 9 bases in the middle. This CDR3 region has 14 residues. The CDR3 DNA reads TGCAGCGTTGAAGATCGATGGACCACAGATACGCAGTATTTT. Protein: CSVEDRWTTDTQYF.

By proportion, this clonotype is medium-sized. The gene calls are TRBV12-3 or TRBV12-4 and TRBJ2-3; 8 positions agree with TRBD2. This CDR3 has 14 amino acids. V shed 3 bases, J shed 6 bases, and the junction held 5 bases outside the gene matches. The CDR3, as DNA: TGTGCCAGCAGTTTGGGACTAGGGTTCGATACGCAGTATTTT. It codes for CASSLGLGFDTQYF.

This clonotype was counted a few times. The chain couples TRBV2 to TRBJ2-5, with TRBD1 matching 9 bases. J was trimmed by 5 bases and V by 7 bases; bases with no gene match: 8. CDR3 length: 14 residues. CDR1 SNHLY and CDR2 FYNNEI come from the germline V gene. In DNA form, the CDR3 reads TGTGCCAGCAAGATGACAGGGGGAACGGAGACCCAGTACTTC. This sequence encodes CASKMTGGTETQYF.

The rearrangement joins TRBV6-6 to TRBJ1-5; the D is unclear. The CDR3 is 14 residues long. CDR1 and CDR2 from the germline V gene are MNHNY and SVGAGI (reference sequence). Trimming shortened V by 6 bases and J by 1 base, and 10 bases separated the two germline ends. The chain's CDR3 is CASREGVSNQPQHF. In DNA, the CDR3 is TGTGCCAGCAGGGAAGGTGTAAGCAATCAGCCCCAGCATTTT.